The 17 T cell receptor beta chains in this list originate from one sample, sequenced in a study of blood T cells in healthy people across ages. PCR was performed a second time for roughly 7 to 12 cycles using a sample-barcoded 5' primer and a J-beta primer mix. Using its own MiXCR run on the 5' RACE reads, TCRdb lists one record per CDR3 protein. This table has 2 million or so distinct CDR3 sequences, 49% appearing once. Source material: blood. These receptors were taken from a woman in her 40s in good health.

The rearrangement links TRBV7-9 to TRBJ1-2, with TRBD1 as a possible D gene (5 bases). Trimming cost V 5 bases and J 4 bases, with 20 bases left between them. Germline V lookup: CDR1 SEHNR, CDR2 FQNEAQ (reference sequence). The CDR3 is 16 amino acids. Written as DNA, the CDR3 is TGTGCCAGCAGCCCGATACGGGTGGGGGTTTCCTATGGCTACACCTTC. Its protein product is CASSPIRVGVSYGYTF.

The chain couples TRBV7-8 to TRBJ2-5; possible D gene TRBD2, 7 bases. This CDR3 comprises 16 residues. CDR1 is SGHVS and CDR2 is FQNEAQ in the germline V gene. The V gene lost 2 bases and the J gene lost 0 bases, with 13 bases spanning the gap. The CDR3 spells CASSLRGAVDQETQYF. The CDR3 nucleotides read TGTGCCAGCAGCTTACGGGGGGCGGTGGACCAAGAGACCCAGTACTTC.

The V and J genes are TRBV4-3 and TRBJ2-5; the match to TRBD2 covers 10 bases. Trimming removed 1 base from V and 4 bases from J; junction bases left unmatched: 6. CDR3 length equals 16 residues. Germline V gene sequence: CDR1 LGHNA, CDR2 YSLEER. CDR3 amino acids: CASSQGAAGGPETQYF. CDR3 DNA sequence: TGCGCCAGCAGCCAAGGGGCAGCGGGGGGGCCAGAGACCCAGTACTTC.

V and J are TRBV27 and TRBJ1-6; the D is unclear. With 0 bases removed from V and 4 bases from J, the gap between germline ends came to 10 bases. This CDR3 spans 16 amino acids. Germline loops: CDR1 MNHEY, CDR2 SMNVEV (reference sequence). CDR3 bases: TGTGCCAGCAGTTTATCGGCATATCCATATAATTCACCCCTCCACTTT. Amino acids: CASSLSAYPYNSPLHF.

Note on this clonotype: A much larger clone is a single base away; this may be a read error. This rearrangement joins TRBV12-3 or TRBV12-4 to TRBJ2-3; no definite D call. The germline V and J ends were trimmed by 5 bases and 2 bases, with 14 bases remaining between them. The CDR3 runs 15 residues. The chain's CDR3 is CASSLGRALTDTQYF. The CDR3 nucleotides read TGTGCCAGCAGTCTTGGACGAGCTCTCACAGATACGCAGTATTTT.

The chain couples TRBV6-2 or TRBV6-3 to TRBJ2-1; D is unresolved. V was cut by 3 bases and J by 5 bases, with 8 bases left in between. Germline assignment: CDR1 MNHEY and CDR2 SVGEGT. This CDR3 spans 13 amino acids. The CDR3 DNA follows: TGTGCCAGCAGTTATAACGGCAACAATGAGCAGTTCTTC. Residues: CASSYNGNNEQFF.

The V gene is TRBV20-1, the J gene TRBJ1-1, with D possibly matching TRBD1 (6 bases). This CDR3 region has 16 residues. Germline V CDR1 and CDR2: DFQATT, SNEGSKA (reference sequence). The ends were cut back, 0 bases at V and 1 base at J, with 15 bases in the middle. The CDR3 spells CSARDPLQGGNTEAFF. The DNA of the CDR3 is TGCAGTGCTAGAGACCCCCTACAGGGAGGGAACACTGAAGCTTTCTTT.

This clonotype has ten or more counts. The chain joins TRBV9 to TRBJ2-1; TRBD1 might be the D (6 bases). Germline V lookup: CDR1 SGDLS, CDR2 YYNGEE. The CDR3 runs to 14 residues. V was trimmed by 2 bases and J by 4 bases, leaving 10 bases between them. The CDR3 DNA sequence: TGTGCCAGCAGCGTTGAAGACAGGTACAATGAGCAGTTCTTC. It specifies CASSVEDRYNEQFF.

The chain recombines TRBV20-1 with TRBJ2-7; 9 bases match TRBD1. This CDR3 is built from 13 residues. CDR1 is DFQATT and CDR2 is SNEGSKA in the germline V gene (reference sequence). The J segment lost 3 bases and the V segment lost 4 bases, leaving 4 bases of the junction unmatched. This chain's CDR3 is CSAMTGGDYEQYF. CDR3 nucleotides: TGCAGTGCTATGACAGGGGGGGACTACGAGCAGTACTTC.

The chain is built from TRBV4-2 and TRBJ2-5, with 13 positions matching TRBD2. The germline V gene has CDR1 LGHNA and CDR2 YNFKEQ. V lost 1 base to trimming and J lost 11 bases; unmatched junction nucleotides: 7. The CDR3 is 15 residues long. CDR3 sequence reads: CASSQGLAGGKEQYF. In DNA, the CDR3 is TGTGCCAGCAGCCAAGGACTAGCGGGGGGAAAGGAGCAGTACTTC.

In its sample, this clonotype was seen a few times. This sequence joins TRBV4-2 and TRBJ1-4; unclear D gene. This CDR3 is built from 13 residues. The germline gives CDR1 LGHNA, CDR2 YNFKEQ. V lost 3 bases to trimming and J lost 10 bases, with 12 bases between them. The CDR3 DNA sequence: TGTGCCAGCAGCCAGGCGGGCCCAGGAAAACTGTTTTTT. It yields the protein CASSQAGPGKLFF.

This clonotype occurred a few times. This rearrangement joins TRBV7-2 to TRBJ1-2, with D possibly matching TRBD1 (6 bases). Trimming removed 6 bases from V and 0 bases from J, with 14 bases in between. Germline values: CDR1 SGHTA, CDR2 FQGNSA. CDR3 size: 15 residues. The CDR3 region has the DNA TGTGCCAGCAGTCGACAGGATTTTTCTAACTATGGCTACACCTTC. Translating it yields CASSRQDFSNYGYTF.

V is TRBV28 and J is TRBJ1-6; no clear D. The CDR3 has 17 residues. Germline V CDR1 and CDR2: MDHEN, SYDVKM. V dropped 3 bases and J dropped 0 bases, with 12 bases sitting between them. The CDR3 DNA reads TGTGCCAGCAGTTTTGTAGGCTCCAGCTCCTATAATTCACCCCTCCACTTT. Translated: CASSFVGSSSYNSPLHF.

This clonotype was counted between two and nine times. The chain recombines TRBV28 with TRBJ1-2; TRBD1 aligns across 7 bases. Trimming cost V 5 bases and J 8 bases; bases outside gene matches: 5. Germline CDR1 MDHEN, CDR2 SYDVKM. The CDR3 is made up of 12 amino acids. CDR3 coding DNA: TGTGCCAGCAGTACCGGGACAGACGGCTACACCTTC. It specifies CASSTGTDGYTF.

Here the CDR3 reads CASTLILAGGTDTQYF. The CDR3 bases are TGTGCCAGCACCCTGATACTAGCGGGAGGCACAGATACGCAGTATTTT. V is TRBV12-3 or TRBV12-4 and J is TRBJ2-3, with 11 bases identical to TRBD2. The CDR3 is 16 residues long. With 7 bases clipped from V and 1 base from J, the junction kept 7 bases outside the gene matches.

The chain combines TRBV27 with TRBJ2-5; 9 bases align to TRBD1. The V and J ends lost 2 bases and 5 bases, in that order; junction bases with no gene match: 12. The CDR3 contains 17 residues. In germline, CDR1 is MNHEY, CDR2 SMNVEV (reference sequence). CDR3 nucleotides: TGTGCCAGCAGTTTAGTACAGGGGGCTAAGAGCATGGAGACCCAGTACTTC. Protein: CASSLVQGAKSMETQYF.

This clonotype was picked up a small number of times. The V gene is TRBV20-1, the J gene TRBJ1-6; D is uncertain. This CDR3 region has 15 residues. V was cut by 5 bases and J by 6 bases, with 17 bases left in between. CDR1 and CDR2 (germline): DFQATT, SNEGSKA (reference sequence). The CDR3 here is CSAPSHLISNSPLHF. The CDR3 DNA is TGCAGTGCTCCTTCCCATCTGATCTCTAATTCACCCCTCCACTTT.